These 13 T cell receptor beta chains were all obtained from the same sample, sequenced in a study of blood T cells in healthy people across ages. For the second PCR, which ran for 7 to 11 cycles, a sample-barcoded 5' primer and a J-beta primer mix were used. Using its own MiXCR run on the 5' RACE reads, TCRdb lists one record per CDR3 protein. The sample lists 750,000 to 850,000 distinct CDR3 sequences, approximately 25% seen once, with approximately 4% in the top ten. These data were likewise used in another study, on T cells of mothers and their children.

Specimen: blood. The source is a boy under 18 in good health.

This clonotype was observed a single time. V and J are TRBV15 and TRBJ2-1; TRBD1 matches at 12 bases. The CDR3 length is 14 residues. Germline CDR1 LNHNV, CDR2 YYDKDF (reference sequence). The V gene end was trimmed by 6 bases and the J gene end by 7 bases; junction bases not matched to a gene: 4. Written as DNA, the CDR3 is TGTGCCACCAGGGGACAGGGGGCGCTTAATGAGCAGTTCTTC. Translating it yields CATRGQGALNEQFF.

A few counts support this clonotype. The gene calls are TRBV29-1 and TRBJ2-1, with 10 bases lining up with TRBD2. CDR1 is SQVTM and CDR2 is ANQGSEA in the germline V gene. There are 15 residues in the CDR3. J was trimmed by 8 bases and V by 8 bases; bases with no gene match: 15. The CDR3 DNA reads as TGCAGCTCCGGGGGTGGGCTAGCGGGAGTGTATGAGCAGTTCTTC. Translating gives CSSGGGLAGVYEQFF.

The chain joins TRBV28 to TRBJ1-2; 7 nucleotides align to TRBD1. CDR3 length: 15 amino acids. The V and J ends lost 7 bases and 7 bases, in that order; junction bases with no gene match: 15. Germline CDR1 and CDR2: MDHEN and SYDVKM. In DNA, the CDR3 is TGTGCCAGCACCAGGCCGGGGACAGTACCTATTGGCTACACCTTC. It yields the protein CASTRPGTVPIGYTF.

This clonotype was counted only a few times. CDR3 residues: CASSRQDIPGDYGYTF. The CDR3 bases are TGTGCCAGCAGCCGTCAGGACATCCCTGGGGACTATGGCTACACCTTC. The rearrangement uses TRBV28 and TRBJ1-2, with a weak D call TRBD1 (5 bases). V was cut by 6 bases and J by 3 bases, with 20 bases left in between. Germline V CDR1 and CDR2: MDHEN, SYDVKM. The CDR3 sequence is 16 residues long.

The V and J genes are TRBV7-9 and TRBJ2-7; TRBD1 agrees at 7 bases. This CDR3 region has 17 residues. With 5 bases clipped from V and 0 bases from J, the junction kept 13 bases outside the gene matches. Germline lookup yields CDR1 SEHNR and CDR2 FQNEAQ (reference sequence). The chain's CDR3 is CASSRGPTGTVSYEQYF. Written as DNA, the CDR3 is TGTGCCAGCAGCCGCGGCCCAACCGGGACAGTCTCCTACGAGCAGTACTTC.

V usage is TRBV29-1 and J usage is TRBJ1-1; the D is unclear. The germline V gene encodes CDR1 SQVTM and CDR2 ANQGSEA. The CDR3 is 12 residues long. V lost 5 bases and J 2 bases, leaving 9 bases between the germline ends. CDR3 nucleotides: TGCAGCGTTCCGTCAACCAACACTGAAGCTTTCTTT. It encodes CSVPSTNTEAFF. Full variable domain (missing parts from reference TRBV29-1 and TRBJ1-1): SAVISQKPSRDICQRGTSLTIQCQVDSQVTMMFWYRQQPGQSLTLIATANQGSEATYESGFVIDKFPISRPNLTFSTLTVSNMSPEDSSIYLCSVPSTNTEAFFGQGTRLTVV.

The rearrangement uses TRBV5-1 and TRBJ2-6; a possible D gene is TRBD1 (5 bases). The V gene lost 3 bases and the J gene lost 4 bases, with 17 bases spanning the gap. The CDR3 extends over 17 amino acids. The V gene's germline CDR1 is SGHRS and CDR2 YFSETQ. As DNA, the CDR3 is TGCGCCAGCAGCTCGTCAACTCAGGGTACAGGGGCCAACGTCCTGACTTTC. It translates to CASSSSTQGTGANVLTF. Full variable domain (outside the CDR3, taken from reference TRBV5-1 and TRBJ2-6): KAGVTQTPRYLIKTRGQQVTLSCSPISGHRSVSWYQQTPGQGLQFLFEYFSETQRNKGNFPGRFSGRQFSNSRSEMNVSTLELGDSALYLCASSSSTQGTGANVLTFGAGSRLTVL.

The chain couples TRBV20-1 to TRBJ2-3, with no clear D. CDR1 is DFQATT and CDR2 is SNEGSKA in the germline V gene (reference sequence). The V end was cut by 1 base, the J end by 6 bases, with 5 bases between. The CDR3 extends over 11 amino acids. Written as DNA, the CDR3 is TGCAGTGCTAGAGTCCCCGATACGCAGTATTTT. Protein product: CSARVPDTQYF.

This clonotype was seen more than once but under ten times. The rearrangement joins TRBV4-3 to TRBJ2-5; 12 positions match TRBD2. The CDR3 is made up of 18 amino acids. V lost 0 bases, J lost 2 bases, and 7 bases stayed unmatched. Germline CDR1 is LGHNA and CDR2 is YSLEER. The CDR3: CASSQEGLAGLVQETQYF. As DNA, the CDR3 is TGCGCCAGCAGCCAAGAGGGACTAGCGGGTCTAGTACAAGAGACCCAGTACTTC.

This clonotype was recorded a few times. The rearrangement joins TRBV12-3 or TRBV12-4 to TRBJ2-5; D may be TRBD1 (5 bases). This CDR3 has 12 residues. The V and J ends lost 5 bases and 4 bases respectively, with 8 bases between them. The CDR3 region has the DNA TGTGCCAGCAGTACAGGCCCAGAGACCCAGTACTTC. Translating gives CASSTGPETQYF.

V is TRBV6-2 or TRBV6-3 and J is TRBJ1-6, with D uncertain. The CDR3 runs 13 residues. Germline loops: CDR1 MNHEY, CDR2 SVGEGT. The V end was cut by 6 bases, the J end by 10 bases, with 13 bases between. Here the CDR3 reads CASSSRPQSPLHF. CDR3 DNA sequence: TGTGCCAGCAGCTCCCGACCCCAATCACCCCTCCACTTT.

The chain couples TRBV6-2 or TRBV6-3 to TRBJ2-7, with D perhaps TRBD2 (6 bases). There are 14 residues in the CDR3. With 3 bases removed from V and 2 bases from J, the gap between germline ends came to 11 bases. The germline CDR1 and CDR2 sequences are MNHEY and SVGEGT. CDR3 DNA sequence: TGTGCCAGCAGTTATGGAGGGATTCCCTACGAGCAGTACTTC. Its protein is CASSYGGIPYEQYF.

Notes on this clonotype: The junction departs from germline at one end; a sequencing error may be responsible. V gene TRBV7-8 combines with J gene TRBJ2-7; 8 bases are a match to TRBD1. This CDR3 region has 14 residues. The V gene's germline CDR1 is SGHVS and CDR2 FQNEAQ. As DNA, the CDR3 is TGTGCCAGCAGCTCAGGGGGCGACCTCTACGAGCAATACTTC. This encodes CASSSGGDLYEQYF.